The sequence of this T cell receptor beta chain was determined in a study of PD-1 blockade in classical Hodgkin lymphoma. This CDR3 spans 18 amino acids. Germline CDR1 and CDR2: ENHRY and SYGVKD. After removal of 1 base from V and 3 bases from J, the junction contained 8 bases not matched to a gene. Following autologous stem cell transplantation, relapse occurred in every patient, and exposure to brentuximab vedotin varied. The table came from immunoSEQ multiplex PCR; TCRdb's copy has only in-frame clones and leaves some out. The sample records about 9,900 clones, approximately 90% being singletons. Here the sequenced sample was peripheral blood mononuclear cells (PBMCs), taken at baseline. The gene calls are TRBV10-3 and TRBJ2-3; 12 bases fit TRBD2. This clonotype was obtained from a human donor with classical Hodgkin lymphoma. CDR3 bases: TGTGCCATCAGTGAGTTGCGGTTAGGGACTAGCGGGACAGATACGCAGTATTTT. The encoded protein is CAISELRLGTSGTDTQYF.